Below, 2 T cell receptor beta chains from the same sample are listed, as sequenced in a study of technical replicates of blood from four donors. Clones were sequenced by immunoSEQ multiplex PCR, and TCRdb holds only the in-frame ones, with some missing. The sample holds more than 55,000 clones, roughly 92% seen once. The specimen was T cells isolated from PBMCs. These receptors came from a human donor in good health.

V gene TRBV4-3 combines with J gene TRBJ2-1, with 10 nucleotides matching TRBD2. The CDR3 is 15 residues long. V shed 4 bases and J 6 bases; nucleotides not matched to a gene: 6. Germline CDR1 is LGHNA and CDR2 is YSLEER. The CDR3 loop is CASSLWASGSNEQFF. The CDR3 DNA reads TGCGCCAGCAGCCTGTGGGCTAGCGGGAGCAATGAGCAGTTCTTC.

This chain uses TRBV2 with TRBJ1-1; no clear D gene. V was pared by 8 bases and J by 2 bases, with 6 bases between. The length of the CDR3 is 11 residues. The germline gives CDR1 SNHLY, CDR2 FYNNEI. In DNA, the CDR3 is TGTGCCAGCCACATAAACACTGAAGCTTTCTTT. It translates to CASHINTEAFF.